The source of this TCR beta chain is a study of OX40 agonist ivuxolimab in advanced cancers. Study details: Participants averaged approximately 60 years of age (range roughly 20 to 90) and were over 75% male.

Clones were sequenced by immunoSEQ multiplex PCR, and TCRdb holds only the in-frame ones, with some missing. This sample carries around 70,000 clones, around 83% of them seen once, and the ten largest clones take less than 0.85%. The V and J ends lost 8 bases and 1 base, in that order; junction bases with no gene match: 6. This CDR3 is built from 14 residues. CDR1 is SNHLY, CDR2 FYNNEI, per germline. The sample in question was CD4+ or CD8+ T cells sorted from blood, obtained in a trial of the OX40 agonist ivuxolimab. V usage is TRBV2 and J usage is TRBJ2-3, with 7 bases lining up with TRBD1. The clonotype originates from an adult with an advanced solid tumor such as melanoma, head and neck, liver or kidney cancer. CDR3 protein: CASVSQGGTDTQYF. As DNA, the CDR3 is TGTGCCAGCGTCTCTCAGGGGGGCACAGATACGCAGTATTTT.